This is a list of T cell receptor beta chains from one sample in a study of post-analysis software for immune sequencing data. TCRdb reprocessed the PCR reads with MiXCR, giving one entry per CDR3 protein. Seen here are 150,000 to 200,000 distinct CDR3 sequences, 30% observed once, and the top ten hold roughly 1.6%. Material: blood. These receptors were taken from a girl between 5 and 17 years old with multiple sclerosis. CDR3s include the opening cysteine and the closing phenylalanine or tryptophan. The D gene is left open where the match is weak. Not every row has a clone size; where given, it reads once, few, many or a size class.

V	J	size	D	CDR3	DNA
TRBV20-1	TRBJ2-7	many	TRBD1	CSARDFGGQAEEQYF	TGCAGTGCTAGAGATTTTGGGGGACAGGCCGAGGAGCAGTACTTC
TRBV7-9	TRBJ1-2	NA	NA	CASSGPRIRVGYTF	TGTGCCAGCAGCGGACCAAGAATAAGGGTGGGCTACACCTTC
TRBV20-1	TRBJ2-5	NA	NA	CSARRLGGETQYF	TGCAGTGCTAGAAGGCTAGGGGGGGAGACCCAGTACTTC
TRBV7-2	TRBJ2-7	many	NA	CASSLVRVGEQYF	TGTGCCAGCAGCTTAGTAAGAGTGGGGGAGCAGTACTTC
TRBV28	TRBJ2-3	NA	TRBD2	CASSLLSPTSGIGTSTDTQYF	TGTGCCAGCAGTTTATTATCCCCGACTAGCGGGATTGGGACTAGCACAGATACGCAGTATTTT
TRBV5-1	TRBJ2-3	few	TRBD1	CASSLADRAGTDTQYF	TGCGCCAGCAGCTTGGCGGACAGGGCCGGCACAGATACGCAGTATTTT
TRBV7-9	TRBJ2-1	many	TRBD2	CASGVAGGNYNEQFF	TGTGCCAGCGGTGTAGCGGGAGGCAACTACAATGAGCAGTTCTTC
TRBV11-2	TRBJ2-5	many	NA	CASSLVRGGETQYF	TGTGCCAGCAGCTTAGTTAGGGGTGGGGAGACCCAGTACTTC
TRBV28	TRBJ2-1	NA	TRBD1	CAIRRGQGGIYNEQFF	TGTGCCATCCGGAGGGGACAGGGTGGAATTTACAATGAGCAGTTCTTC
TRBV10-3	TRBJ1-1	NA	NA	CAISELRGEEAFF	TGTGCCATCAGCGAATTACGGGGGGAGGAGGCTTTCTTT
TRBV15	TRBJ1-4	many	TRBD1	CATSRDSGTGGEKLFF	TGTGCCACCAGCAGAGATTCCGGGACAGGGGGTGAAAAACTGTTTTTT
TRBV18	TRBJ1-1	few	TRBD1	CASSLHRGENTEAFF	TGTGCCAGCTCATTACACAGGGGGGAGAACACTGAAGCTTTCTTT
TRBV27	TRBJ2-7	few	NA	CASKWASSYEQYF	TGTGCCAGCAAGTGGGCGAGCTCCTACGAGCAGTACTTC
TRBV12-3/TRBV12-4	TRBJ2-1	NA	TRBD1	CASRFPDRGYNEQFF	TGTGCCAGCAGGTTCCCGGACAGGGGGTACAATGAGCAGTTCTTC
TRBV6-2/TRBV6-3	TRBJ2-4	few	TRBD2	CASRSRLGLAGPVPAKNIQYF	TGTGCCAGCAGATCACGGCTGGGACTAGCGGGCCCGGTACCAGCCAAAAACATTCAGTACTTC
TRBV30	TRBJ2-1	NA	TRBD2	CAWSVWTSGRGNEQFF	TGTGCCTGGAGTGTTTGGACTAGCGGGAGGGGCAATGAGCAGTTCTTC
TRBV14	TRBJ2-4	NA	TRBD1	CASSLQARDRDGEQYF	TGTGCCAGCAGCCTGCAGGCCCGGGACAGGGACGGGGAGCAGTACTTC
TRBV7-9	TRBJ2-5	NA	NA	CASSPGAFLTNEQYF	TGTGCCAGCAGTCCCGGGGCCTTCCTTACAAATGAGCAGTACTTC
TRBV12-3/TRBV12-4	TRBJ1-1	NA	TRBD1	CASRPGQGSTEAFF	TGTGCCAGCAGGCCGGGACAGGGGAGCACTGAAGCTTTCTTT
TRBV20-1	TRBJ1-2	few	NA	CSASRGLLDGYTF	TGCAGTGCTAGCCGGGGGCTCCTAGATGGCTACACCTTC
TRBV7-8	TRBJ2-7	many	NA	CASSLAGSSYEQYF	TGTGCCAGCAGCTTGGCAGGGAGCTCCTACGAGCAGTACTTC
TRBV20-1	TRBJ2-5	NA	NA	CSARDRHPYQETQYF	TGCAGTGCTAGAGATCGACATCCGTACCAAGAGACCCAGTACTTC
TRBV4-1	TRBJ1-2	many	NA	CASSQGYGYTF	TGCGCCAGCAGCCAAGGCTATGGCTACACCTTC
TRBV6-1	TRBJ1-5	NA	NA	CASSEPGQPQHF	TGTGCCAGCTCCGAGCCTGGCCAGCCCCAGCATTTT
TRBV12-3/TRBV12-4	TRBJ1-2	few	TRBD1	CASSSSPTGGYGYTF	TGTGCCAGCAGTTCCTCTCCTACAGGGGGCTATGGCTACACCTTC
TRBV20-1	TRBJ1-2	many	NA	CSARWGGSGYTF	TGCAGTGCTAGATGGGGGGGCTCGGGCTACACCTTC
TRBV5-1	TRBJ1-1	NA	NA	CASSEGGMNTEAFF	TGCGCCAGCAGCGAGGGGGGGATGAACACTGAAGCTTTCTTT
TRBV6-2/TRBV6-3	TRBJ1-1	NA	NA	CASVPLGLNTEAFF	TGTGCCAGCGTACCGTTGGGGTTGAACACTGAAGCTTTCTTT
TRBV7-9	TRBJ1-1	few	NA	CASSPLVGTEAFF	TGTGCCAGCAGCCCTTTGGTCGGCACTGAAGCTTTCTTT
TRBV7-2	TRBJ1-5	NA	NA	CASSLQGQINQPQHF	TGTGCCAGCAGCCTCCAAGGCCAGATAAATCAGCCCCAGCATTTT
TRBV15	TRBJ2-1	many	NA	CATSRDYEQFF	TGTGCCACCAGCAGAGATTACGAGCAGTTCTTC
TRBV20-1	TRBJ2-7	NA	TRBD2	CSARDRGVGYF	TGCAGTGCTAGGGATCGGGGGGTTGGGTACTTC
TRBV25-1	TRBJ2-1	many	NA	CASSVTGVLGFF	TGTGCCAGCAGTGTGACTGGGGTATTAGGGTTCTTC
TRBV12-5	TRBJ2-7	NA	NA	CASGWDHEQYF	TGTGCTAGTGGGTGGGATCACGAGCAGTACTTC
TRBV13	TRBJ1-2	NA	NA	CASSLGPIRDYGYTF	TGTGCCAGCAGCTTAGGGCCGATTCGGGACTATGGCTACACCTTC
TRBV27	TRBJ2-7	NA	NA	CASSIGVGDLKAQYF	TGTGCCAGCAGTATTGGAGTCGGGGATTTAAAGGCCCAGTACTTC
TRBV28	TRBJ2-7	many	TRBD1	CASSSGTGGSYEQYF	TGTGCCAGCAGTTCCGGGACAGGGGGCTCCTACGAGCAGTACTTC
TRBV7-2	TRBJ1-1	once	NA	CASSFTDGKNTEAFF	TGTGCCAGCAGCTTCACGGACGGAAAGAACACTGAAGCTTTCTTT
TRBV3-1	TRBJ2-1	many	TRBD2	CASSDIPGLAGGLNGEQFF	TGTGCCAGCAGCGACATTCCCGGACTAGCGGGAGGGCTGAATGGTGAGCAGTTCTTC
TRBV7-9	TRBJ2-2	few	TRBD1	CASSWDRPGELFF	TGTGCCAGCAGCTGGGACAGGCCCGGGGAGCTGTTTTTT
TRBV11-2	TRBJ2-5	few	TRBD2	CASSDSVAGELYF	TGTGCCAGCAGCGATAGTGTAGCGGGAGAATTGTACTTC
TRBV28	TRBJ2-5	many	NA	CASSLTPSPAVETQYF	TGTGCCAGCAGCCTTACCCCTTCCCCAGCTGTAGAGACCCAGTACTTC
TRBV15	TRBJ2-5	NA	NA	CATSKIGGETQYF	TGTGCCACCAGCAAAATAGGGGGTGAGACCCAGTACTTC
TRBV5-6	TRBJ2-7	few	TRBD2	CASSFRLASTYEQYF	TGTGCCAGCAGTTTTAGACTAGCCTCGACCTACGAGCAGTACTTC
TRBV20-1	TRBJ2-5	many	NA	CSAAGDSEETQYF	TGCAGTGCTGCAGGGGATTCCGAAGAGACCCAGTACTTC
TRBV5-1	TRBJ2-3	NA	NA	CASSVADTDTQYF	TGCGCCAGCAGCGTAGCGGACACAGATACGCAGTATTTT
TRBV10-3	TRBJ2-3	many	TRBD2	CAISVRGRDTDTQYF	TGTGCCATCAGTGTTCGCGGGAGGGACACAGATACGCAGTATTTT
TRBV20-1	TRBJ1-5	many	TRBD1	CSVTRTGGYSNQPQHF	TGCAGTGTGACTCGGACAGGCGGGTATAGCAATCAGCCCCAGCATTTT